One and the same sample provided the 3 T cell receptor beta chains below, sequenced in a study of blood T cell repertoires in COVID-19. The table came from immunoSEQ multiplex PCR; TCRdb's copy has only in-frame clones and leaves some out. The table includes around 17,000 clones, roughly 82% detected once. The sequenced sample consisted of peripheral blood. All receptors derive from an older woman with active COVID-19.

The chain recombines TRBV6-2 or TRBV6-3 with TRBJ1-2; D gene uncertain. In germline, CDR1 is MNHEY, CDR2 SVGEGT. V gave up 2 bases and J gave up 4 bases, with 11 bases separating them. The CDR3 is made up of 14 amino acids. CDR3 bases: TGTGCCAGCAGTTACGGGCCCTCTTCCTATGGCTACACCTTC. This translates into CASSYGPSSYGYTF.

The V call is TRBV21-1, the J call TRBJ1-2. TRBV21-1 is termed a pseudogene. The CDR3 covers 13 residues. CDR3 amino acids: CASTRVLNYGYTF. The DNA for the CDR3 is TGTGCCAGCACCCGAGTCCTTAACTATGGCTACACCTTC.

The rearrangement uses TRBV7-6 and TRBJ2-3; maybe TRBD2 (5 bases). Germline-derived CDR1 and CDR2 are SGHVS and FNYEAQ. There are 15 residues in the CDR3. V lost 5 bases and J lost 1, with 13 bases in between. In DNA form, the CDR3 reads TGTGCCAGCAGCCCTCAGCGGCGCCGCACAGATACGCAGTATTTT. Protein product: CASSPQRRRTDTQYF.